The entry below gives a single TCR beta chain sequence along with its context. Its target is unknown. Primers for the PCR totalled 60 Vbeta and 13 Jbeta. Original handling: About 11 million shared chains were among the approximately 82 million unique TCR beta chains that a later analysis counted. Profiled with immunoSEQ multiplex PCR; TCRdb holds only in-frame clones, not every one. That table supplies the V and J calls and clone size; D and trimming were determined from the DNA. This table has approximately 130,000 clones, 60% to 80% appearing once. This entry belongs to a study of cytomegalovirus exposure and HLA in healthy donors. Findings of the study overall: A likely sequencing artifact accounted for one observed cluster of highly shared sequence variants.

The CDR3 runs to 11 residues. With 2 bases removed from V and 4 bases from J, the gap between germline ends came to 5 bases. Germline CDR1 and CDR2: GTSNPN and SVGIG (reference sequence). The clonotype comes from a male donor in good health and CMV-seronegative. The chain recombines TRBV30 with TRBJ1-2; D remains unclear. Sequences were obtained from PBMCs. CDR3 in DNA: TGTGCCTGGAGTCCCCTCTATGGCTACACCTTC. Encoded protein: CAWSPLYGYTF.